This TCR beta chain is drawn from a study of CD8+CD57+ T cells in acquired aplastic anemia. Study details: On average, sorted CD4+ and CD8+ cells gave 3.2 ug of DNA. Study observations and caveats: Patients and controls shared approximately 30 CD8+ CDR3 sequences, highly expressed in patients. Any difference that existed in CD8+ Simpson's diversity between patients and controls was not significant.

On this clonotype: The antigen is not known.

Genomic DNA constituted the template upon which TCR beta VDJ and CDR3 profiling was performed. TCRdb independently ran MiXCR on the reads; one entry per CDR3 protein. Seen here are about 160,000 distinct CDR3 sequences, under 55% observed once, and the top ten hold roughly 2.8%. All sequencing subjects had displayed CD8+CD57+ cell expansion on flow cytometry. Sequencing input: sorted CD4+, CD8+, or CD8+CD57+ T cells (not recorded which) from PBMCs. This receptor was obtained from a human donor with aplastic anemia.

CDR3 residues: CASSPYRTGELFF. CDR3 coding DNA: TGTGCCAGCAGTCCGTATCGCACCGGGGAGCTGTTTTTT. The rearrangement joins TRBV2 to TRBJ2-2; no clear D. The ends were cut back, 5 bases at V and 4 bases at J, with 8 bases in the middle. This CDR3 comprises 13 residues. Germline V gene sequence: CDR1 SNHLY, CDR2 FYNNEI.